This TCR beta chain was retrieved from a study of T-cell reconstitution after alpha-beta-depleted transplantation in children. Preparation of the TCRbeta library used unique molecular identifiers. TCRdb reprocessed the PCR reads via MiXCR and lists one record per CDR3 protein. The sample carries about 32,000 distinct CDR3 sequences, approximately 7% recorded once. V lost 7 bases and J lost 4, with 11 bases in between. This CDR3 is 13 amino acids long. In this sample, this clonotype turned up many times. The antigen is undetermined. Study results and caveats: Reportedly, only several hundred clones from non-depleted graft cells drove alpha-beta T-cell counts at about two months. Some patients' high day-60 TCRbeta diversity was traced to surviving recipient T cells and thymic progenitors. Newly produced T cells mostly accounted for T-cell counts and diversity one year post-transplant.

The clonotype comes from a child less than two years old who had a stem cell transplant for acute myeloid leukemia, so the T cells may come from the graft donor. The sequencing here drew on peripheral blood, taken 60 days after TCRalphabeta/CD19-depleted stem cell transplant. V gene TRBV12-3 or TRBV12-4 combines with J gene TRBJ2-1; no reliable D call. The CDR3 DNA reads TGTGCCAGCACCTCTACGCTTTACAATGAGCAGTTCTTC. As protein: CASTSTLYNEQFF.